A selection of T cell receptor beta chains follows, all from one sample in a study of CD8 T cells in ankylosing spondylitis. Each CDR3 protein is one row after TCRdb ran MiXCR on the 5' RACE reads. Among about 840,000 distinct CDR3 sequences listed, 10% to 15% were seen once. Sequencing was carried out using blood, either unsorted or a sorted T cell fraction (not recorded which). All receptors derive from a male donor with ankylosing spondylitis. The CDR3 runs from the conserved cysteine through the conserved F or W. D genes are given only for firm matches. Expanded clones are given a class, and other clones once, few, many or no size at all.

cdr3_aa: CASSLHRKETQYF
cdr3_nt: TGTGCCAGCAGTTTACATAGAAAAGAGACCCAGTACTTC
d_call: -
clone_size: once
v_call: TRBV28
j_call: TRBJ2-5

cdr3_aa: CSEAGSSYNEQFF
cdr3_nt: TGCAGTGAGGCGGGGAGCTCCTACAATGAGCAGTTCTTC
d_call: -
clone_size: many
v_call: TRBV20-1
j_call: TRBJ2-1

cdr3_aa: CSVEGGYPYGYTF
cdr3_nt: TGCAGCGTTGAAGGGGGGTACCCCTATGGCTACACCTTC
d_call: -
clone_size: few
v_call: TRBV29-1
j_call: TRBJ1-2

cdr3_aa: CASSQVWAQETQYF
cdr3_nt: TGTGCCAGCAGCCAAGTGTGGGCTCAAGAGACCCAGTACTTC
d_call: -
clone_size: -
v_call: TRBV4-2
j_call: TRBJ2-5

cdr3_aa: CASSTLAGGSNEQFF
cdr3_nt: TGTGCCAGCAGCACACTAGCGGGAGGTAGCAATGAGCAGTTCTTC
d_call: TRBD2
clone_size: -
v_call: TRBV7-8
j_call: TRBJ2-1

cdr3_aa: CASRSGTTNEKLFF
cdr3_nt: TGTGCCAGCAGATCCGGGACAACTAATGAAAAACTGTTTTTT
d_call: -
clone_size: few
v_call: TRBV6-1
j_call: TRBJ1-4

cdr3_aa: CASSQARQGGYGYTF
cdr3_nt: TGCGCCAGCAGCCAAGCGAGACAGGGGGGGTATGGCTACACCTTC
d_call: TRBD1
clone_size: few
v_call: TRBV4-3
j_call: TRBJ1-2

cdr3_aa: CATSDLGGLEATDTQYF
cdr3_nt: TGTGCCACCAGTGATTTAGGGGGACTAGAGGCCACAGATACGCAGTATTTT
d_call: TRBD2
clone_size: few
v_call: TRBV24-1
j_call: TRBJ2-3

cdr3_aa: CASSLNLQETQYF
cdr3_nt: TGCGCCAGCAGCTTGAACCTCCAAGAGACCCAGTACTTC
d_call: -
clone_size: many
v_call: TRBV5-1
j_call: TRBJ2-5

cdr3_aa: CASSLVEAGELFF
cdr3_nt: TGCGCCAGCAGCTTGGTGGAGGCCGGGGAGCTGTTTTTT
d_call: -
clone_size: many
v_call: TRBV5-1
j_call: TRBJ2-2

cdr3_aa: CASSPISTIGYTF
cdr3_nt: TGTGCCAGCAGCCCAATAAGCACTATTGGCTACACCTTC
d_call: -
clone_size: -
v_call: TRBV7-2
j_call: TRBJ1-2

cdr3_aa: CASSQGRVDTQYF
cdr3_nt: TGTGCCAGCAGCCAGGGGAGGGTAGATACGCAGTATTTT
d_call: -
clone_size: few
v_call: TRBV7-2
j_call: TRBJ2-3

cdr3_aa: CASSPAGRSSYEQYF
cdr3_nt: TGTGCCAGCAGCCCCGCGGGGAGGAGCTCCTACGAGCAGTACTTC
d_call: -
clone_size: -
v_call: TRBV3-1
j_call: TRBJ2-7

cdr3_aa: CASYFIRRERVRHEQFF
cdr3_nt: TGTGCCAGCTATTTTATCAGGCGGGAGAGGGTAAGGCATGAGCAGTTCTTC
d_call: TRBD2
clone_size: few
v_call: TRBV27
j_call: TRBJ2-1

cdr3_aa: CASSGSRPEKLFF
cdr3_nt: TGTGCCAGCAGCGGGTCACGACCTGAAAAACTGTTTTTT
d_call: -
clone_size: few
v_call: TRBV6-1
j_call: TRBJ1-4

cdr3_aa: CASRDPGTGILDTQYF
cdr3_nt: TGTGCCAGCAGGGACCCCGGGACAGGGATCTTGGATACGCAGTATTTT
d_call: TRBD1
clone_size: few
v_call: TRBV12-3/TRBV12-4
j_call: TRBJ2-3

cdr3_aa: CAGTGTRDYNEQFF
cdr3_nt: TGTGCCGGTACCGGGACTAGAGACTACAATGAGCAGTTCTTC
d_call: TRBD2
clone_size: -
v_call: TRBV2
j_call: TRBJ2-1

cdr3_aa: CARDDALRVGEQFF
cdr3_nt: TGTGCCCGAGATGATGCCCTCAGGGTTGGTGAGCAGTTCTTC
d_call: -
clone_size: few
v_call: TRBV30
j_call: TRBJ2-1

cdr3_aa: CASSLAGIPYEQYF
cdr3_nt: TGCGCCAGCAGCTTGGCAGGCATCCCGTACGAGCAGTACTTC
d_call: -
clone_size: many
v_call: TRBV5-1
j_call: TRBJ2-7

cdr3_aa: CASSGRGTGGTGELFF
cdr3_nt: TGTGCCAGCAGTGGACGGGGGACAGGGGGCACCGGGGAGCTGTTTTTT
d_call: TRBD1
clone_size: -
v_call: TRBV6-1
j_call: TRBJ2-2

cdr3_aa: CASSFDREGTEAFF
cdr3_nt: TGTGCCAGCAGCTTCGACAGGGAAGGCACAGAAGCTTTCTTT
d_call: TRBD1
clone_size: -
v_call: TRBV7-2
j_call: TRBJ1-1

cdr3_aa: CAISESTGTQYF
cdr3_nt: TGTGCCATCAGTGAGTCGACTGGGACCCAGTACTTC
d_call: -
clone_size: few
v_call: TRBV10-3
j_call: TRBJ2-5

cdr3_aa: CASSFRGRNEKLFF
cdr3_nt: TGTGCCAGCAGTTTCAGGGGGCGTAATGAAAAACTGTTTTTT
d_call: TRBD1
clone_size: many
v_call: TRBV6-5
j_call: TRBJ1-4

cdr3_aa: CATRPGANYGYTF
cdr3_nt: TGTGCCACCAGACCCGGAGCTAACTATGGCTACACCTTC
d_call: -
clone_size: -
v_call: TRBV24-1
j_call: TRBJ1-2

cdr3_aa: CSAKKGGSSYEQYF
cdr3_nt: TGCAGTGCTAAGAAGGGAGGGTCCTCCTACGAGCAGTACTTC
d_call: TRBD2
clone_size: few
v_call: TRBV20-1
j_call: TRBJ2-7

cdr3_aa: CASSPAWTQYF
cdr3_nt: TGTGCCAGCAGCCCGGCTTGGACCCAGTACTTC
d_call: -
clone_size: few
v_call: TRBV6-2/TRBV6-3
j_call: TRBJ2-5

cdr3_aa: CASRDRGRWSYEQYF
cdr3_nt: TGTGCCAGCAGGGACAGGGGGCGCTGGTCCTACGAGCAGTACTTC
d_call: TRBD1
clone_size: -
v_call: TRBV6-1
j_call: TRBJ2-7

cdr3_aa: CASSGRGTDPIPNTGELFF
cdr3_nt: TGTGCCAGCTCAGGAAGGGGGACAGACCCCATTCCGAACACCGGGGAGCTGTTTTTT
d_call: TRBD1
clone_size: few
v_call: TRBV18
j_call: TRBJ2-2

cdr3_aa: CSALSGTALNTEPFF
cdr3_nt: TGCAGTGCCCTATCTGGGACAGCCCTGAACACTGAACCTTTCTTT
d_call: TRBD1
clone_size: -
v_call: TRBV20-1
j_call: TRBJ1-1

cdr3_aa: CASTPLEGGGYTF
cdr3_nt: TGTGCCAGCACCCCGTTGGAGGGGGGTGGCTACACCTTC
d_call: -
clone_size: few
v_call: TRBV7-9
j_call: TRBJ1-2

cdr3_aa: CSARGASGSKLSGTDTQYF
cdr3_nt: TGCAGTGCTAGAGGGGCTAGCGGGAGTAAGTTGTCTGGCACAGATACGCAGTATTTT
d_call: TRBD2
clone_size: -
v_call: TRBV20-1
j_call: TRBJ2-3

cdr3_aa: CASRQEGWGYTF
cdr3_nt: TGTGCCAGCAGGCAGGAGGGGTGGGGCTACACCTTC
d_call: -
clone_size: -
v_call: TRBV6-6
j_call: TRBJ1-2

cdr3_aa: CASSEVGEGEQYF
cdr3_nt: TGTGCCAGCAGTGAAGTTGGCGAAGGCGAGCAGTACTTC
d_call: -
clone_size: few
v_call: TRBV6-1
j_call: TRBJ2-7

cdr3_aa: CSASQAYGELFF
cdr3_nt: TGCAGTGCTAGTCAGGCATACGGGGAGCTGTTTTTT
d_call: -
clone_size: many
v_call: TRBV20-1
j_call: TRBJ2-2

cdr3_aa: CSASGLAGSNLGETQYF
cdr3_nt: TGCAGTGCTAGCGGACTAGCGGGCTCCAACCTGGGAGAGACCCAGTACTTC
d_call: TRBD2
clone_size: few
v_call: TRBV20-1
j_call: TRBJ2-5

cdr3_aa: CASSWYRGWSGYTF
cdr3_nt: TGTGCCAGCAGCTGGTACCGTGGCTGGTCTGGCTACACCTTC
d_call: -
clone_size: few
v_call: TRBV5-5
j_call: TRBJ1-2

cdr3_aa: CSARPRDRGFYEQYF
cdr3_nt: TGCAGTGCTAGACCCCGGGACAGGGGATTCTACGAGCAGTACTTC
d_call: TRBD1
clone_size: -
v_call: TRBV20-1
j_call: TRBJ2-7

cdr3_aa: CASSLPQAGDEQFF
cdr3_nt: TGCGCCAGCAGCTTGCCACAGGCCGGGGATGAGCAGTTCTTC
d_call: -
clone_size: -
v_call: TRBV5-1
j_call: TRBJ2-1

cdr3_aa: CASSPGAGPDTQYF
cdr3_nt: TGTGCCAGCTCACCAGGGGCCGGGCCAGATACGCAGTATTTT
d_call: -
clone_size: -
v_call: TRBV18
j_call: TRBJ2-3

cdr3_aa: CASSQSGQGHEKLFF
cdr3_nt: TGTGCCAGCAGCCAATCGGGACAGGGACACGAAAAACTGTTTTTT
d_call: TRBD1
clone_size: -
v_call: TRBV16
j_call: TRBJ1-4

cdr3_aa: CAISESRAGDIQYF
cdr3_nt: TGTGCCATCAGTGAGTCACGGGCAGGAGACATTCAGTACTTC
d_call: -
clone_size: -
v_call: TRBV10-3
j_call: TRBJ2-4

cdr3_aa: CSARSGNEKLFF
cdr3_nt: TGCAGTGCTAGGAGCGGGAATGAAAAACTGTTTTTT
d_call: -
clone_size: -
v_call: TRBV20-1
j_call: TRBJ1-4

cdr3_aa: CSARDWRTFSGNTIYF
cdr3_nt: TGCAGTGCTAGAGATTGGCGTACTTTCTCTGGAAACACCATATATTTT
d_call: -
clone_size: -
v_call: TRBV20-1
j_call: TRBJ1-3

cdr3_aa: CATSASGDGVGPQHF
cdr3_nt: TGTGCCACCAGCGCATCCGGGGACGGCGTCGGGCCCCAGCATTTT
d_call: -
clone_size: few
v_call: TRBV15
j_call: TRBJ1-5

cdr3_aa: CASSFQAGTEAFF
cdr3_nt: TGTGCCAGCAGCTTCCAGGCGGGCACTGAAGCTTTCTTT
d_call: -
clone_size: -
v_call: TRBV5-6
j_call: TRBJ1-1

cdr3_aa: CASSLSPGNSYEQYF
cdr3_nt: TGTGCCAGCAGCTTGTCCCCAGGCAACTCCTACGAGCAGTACTTC
d_call: -
clone_size: -
v_call: TRBV11-2
j_call: TRBJ2-7

cdr3_aa: CASSWGLADAREQYF
cdr3_nt: TGCGCCAGCAGCTGGGGACTAGCGGATGCGAGGGAGCAGTACTTC
d_call: TRBD2
clone_size: few
v_call: TRBV5-1
j_call: TRBJ2-7

cdr3_aa: CASRTPGTGWETQYF
cdr3_nt: TGTGCCAGCAGAACCCCGGGGACTGGGTGGGAGACCCAGTACTTC
d_call: -
clone_size: many
v_call: TRBV5-6
j_call: TRBJ2-5

cdr3_aa: CAISGTSGGRSTDTQYF
cdr3_nt: TGTGCCATCAGCGGGACTAGCGGGGGGAGAAGCACAGATACGCAGTATTTT
d_call: TRBD2
clone_size: -
v_call: TRBV10-3
j_call: TRBJ2-3

cdr3_aa: CASSARGRGLLSAQYF
cdr3_nt: TGTGCCAGCAGCGCGAGAGGCAGGGGGCTGCTCTCCGCGCAGTATTTT
d_call: TRBD1
clone_size: many
v_call: TRBV7-6
j_call: TRBJ2-3

cdr3_aa: CSVRAGSIRDTQYF
cdr3_nt: TGCAGCGTCCGGGCCGGATCGATCAGGGATACGCAGTATTTT
d_call: -
clone_size: few
v_call: TRBV29-1
j_call: TRBJ2-3

cdr3_aa: CASRLTGTGRNEKLFF
cdr3_nt: TGTGCCAGCAGACTAACCGGGACAGGCCGGAATGAAAAACTGTTTTTT
d_call: TRBD1
clone_size: few
v_call: TRBV28
j_call: TRBJ1-4

cdr3_aa: CASSVRQGGAGELFF
cdr3_nt: TGTGCCAGCAGTGTTAGACAGGGGGGCGCCGGGGAGCTGTTTTTT
d_call: TRBD1
clone_size: -
v_call: TRBV12-3/TRBV12-4
j_call: TRBJ2-2

cdr3_aa: CASSLAMIAGGHFSYEQYF
cdr3_nt: TGTGCCAGCAGCTTAGCCATGATAGCGGGAGGGCATTTCTCCTACGAGCAGTACTTC
d_call: TRBD2
clone_size: -
v_call: TRBV7-2
j_call: TRBJ2-7

cdr3_aa: CASRPGSSRYEQYF
cdr3_nt: TGTGCCAGCAGGCCCGGCTCGTCTCGGTACGAGCAGTACTTC
d_call: -
clone_size: -
v_call: TRBV6-1
j_call: TRBJ2-7

cdr3_aa: CASSLLRWESTNEKLFF
cdr3_nt: TGTGCCAGCAGCCTCCTGAGGTGGGAATCAACTAATGAAAAACTGTTTTTT
d_call: -
clone_size: few
v_call: TRBV7-2
j_call: TRBJ1-4

cdr3_aa: CASSPLLAAHTDTQYF
cdr3_nt: TGTGCCAGCAGCCCCCTACTAGCGGCACACACAGATACGCAGTATTTT
d_call: TRBD2
clone_size: few
v_call: TRBV4-2
j_call: TRBJ2-3

cdr3_aa: CSAILVAGNSYNEQFF
cdr3_nt: TGCAGTGCTATTTTGGTAGCGGGGAACTCCTACAATGAGCAGTTCTTC
d_call: TRBD2
clone_size: few
v_call: TRBV20-1
j_call: TRBJ2-1

cdr3_aa: CASSSTRMQQYF
cdr3_nt: TGTGCCAGCAGTTCAACACGGATGCAGCAGTACTTC
d_call: -
clone_size: -
v_call: TRBV28
j_call: TRBJ2-7